This entry lists 31 T cell receptor beta chains sequenced from one sample in a study of radiotherapy plus CTLA-4 blockade in lung cancer. TCRdb's table, derived via immunoSEQ multiplex PCR, lists solely in-frame clones and lacks some. The sample comprises about 60,000 clones, around 86% of which are singletons, and 4% to 5% rests with the top ten. The sequences come from peripheral blood, collected from a patient treated with radiotherapy plus ipilimumab. The receptors come from a human donor with non-small cell lung cancer who had a partial response to radiotherapy plus ipilimumab.

The genes are TRBV29-1 and TRBJ2-7, with D possibly matching TRBD2 (7 bases). V dropped 2 bases and J dropped 7 bases, with 15 bases sitting between them. From germline, CDR1 is SQVTM and CDR2 ANQGSEA. The CDR3 has 13 residues. Here the CDR3 DNA reads TGCAGCGTTGAAAAGACGGGGGGCGGGGAGCAGTACTTC. It translates to CSVEKTGGGEQYF.

This chain uses TRBV2 with TRBJ2-3; D might be TRBD2 (5 bases). The CDR3 loop spans 15 amino acids. The germline CDR1 and CDR2 sequences are SNHLY and FYNNEI. The ends were cut back, 7 bases at V and 0 bases at J, with 14 bases in the middle. The CDR3 DNA follows: TGTGCCAGCACGCAGCGGAGTTCTAGCACAGATACGCAGTATTTT. Protein product: CASTQRSSSTDTQYF.

The gene calls are TRBV19 and TRBJ2-7; perhaps TRBD1 as D (5 bases). Between the trimmed V and J ends, which lost 3 bases and 0 bases, there was a span of 12 bases. The CDR3 is made up of 15 amino acids. Germline CDR1 is LNHDA and CDR2 is SQIVND (reference sequence). The CDR3 region has the DNA TGTGCCAGTAGTATGGTGGACACAAGCTCCTACGAGCAGTACTTC. This encodes CASSMVDTSSYEQYF.

The chain recombines TRBV5-1 with TRBJ2-3; TRBD2 matches 10 bases. V was pared by 3 bases and J by 2 bases, with 3 bases of the junction left unmatched. This CDR3 comprises 15 residues. Germline assignment: CDR1 SGHRS and CDR2 YFSETQ. CDR3 sequence (DNA): TGCGCCAGCAGCTCTAGCGGGAGTCCCACAGATACGCAGTATTTT. Protein: CASSSSGSPTDTQYF.

V gene TRBV18 combines with J gene TRBJ2-2; D is uncertain. This CDR3 contains 14 residues. The V end lost 2 bases, the J end lost 4 bases, and 8 bases lay between the germline ends. Germline V lookup: CDR1 KGHSH, CDR2 LQKENI. The CDR3 here is CASSPVSGTGELFF. CDR3 coding DNA: TGTGCCAGCTCACCAGTGTCGGGCACCGGGGAGCTGTTTTTT.

The genes are TRBV27 and TRBJ2-5; 10 nucleotides align to TRBD2. J was trimmed by 2 bases and V by 5 bases; bases with no gene match: 11. The CDR3 runs to 17 residues. Germline CDR1 MNHEY, CDR2 SMNVEV (reference sequence). In nucleotides, the CDR3 is TGTGCCAGCAGTGTAGCGCTAGGGACTAGCGTACAAGAGACCCAGTACTTC. Translating gives CASSVALGTSVQETQYF.

This clone was observed once. V and J are TRBV28 and TRBJ2-3, with TRBD1 identical over 8 bases. The ends lost 7 bases at V and 11 bases at J; junction bases unmatched: 8. Germline CDR1 reads MDHEN; CDR2 reads SYDVKM. This CDR3 region has 12 residues. The DNA of the CDR3 is TGTGCCAGCACCCTAACAGGGGGGAAGCAGTATTTT. Protein product: CASTLTGGKQYF.

The V and J genes are TRBV5-8 and TRBJ1-4, with 7 bases aligning to TRBD1. Germline assignment: CDR1 SGHTS and CDR2 YDEGEE. This CDR3 spans 16 amino acids. Trimming at V came to 6 bases and at J to 0 bases, leaving 8 bases not matched to a gene. CDR3 loop: CASILSGGTTNEKLFF. In DNA form, the CDR3 reads TGTGCCAGCATTTTATCAGGGGGGACAACTAATGAAAAACTGTTTTTT.

V gene TRBV6-5 combines with J gene TRBJ2-3, with 13 bases lining up with TRBD2. There are 15 residues in the CDR3. Germline values: CDR1 MNHEY, CDR2 SVGAGI. V shed 6 bases and J 5 bases; nucleotides not matched to a gene: 5. CDR3 in amino acids: CASRKLAGGRDTQYF. The CDR3 DNA is TGTGCCAGCAGAAAACTAGCGGGAGGGCGAGATACGCAGTATTTT.

The rearrangement links TRBV19 to TRBJ1-1, with 7 bases identical to TRBD1. With V trimmed by 5 bases and J by 0 bases, 3 bases remained unmatched. The CDR3 totals 14 residues. The germline gives CDR1 LNHDA, CDR2 SQIVND (reference sequence). The CDR3 is CASSLQGMNTEAFF. The CDR3 DNA reads TGTGCCAGTAGTTTACAGGGGATGAACACTGAAGCTTTCTTT.

The chain carries TRBV14 and TRBJ1-1; D remains ambiguous. The CDR3 is 16 amino acids. Germline loops: CDR1 SGHDN, CDR2 FVKESK. V lost 0 bases and J 2 bases, leaving 13 bases between the germline ends. The CDR3 spells CASSQEAFGSNTEAFF. The CDR3 bases are TGTGCCAGCAGCCAAGAGGCGTTCGGGTCCAACACTGAAGCTTTCTTT.

V is TRBV4-1 and J is TRBJ1-1, with D perhaps matching TRBD1 (5 bases). Trimming shortened V by 4 bases and J by 11 bases, and 17 bases separated the two germline ends. Germline assignment: CDR1 MGHRA and CDR2 YSYEKL. The CDR3 length is 13 residues. In DNA form, the CDR3 reads TGCGCCAGCAGCCGACCGGGGACTAGAGGGGCTTTCTTT. Its protein is CASSRPGTRGAFF.

This clone was seen a few times. The gene calls are TRBV2 and TRBJ1-1, with D unresolved. Germline V CDR1 and CDR2: SNHLY, FYNNEI. The CDR3 is 14 amino acids. Trimming took 2 bases from V and 0 from J, leaving 7 bases between them. The CDR3 nucleotides are TGTGCCAGCAGTGAAAACAACCTGAACACTGAAGCTTTCTTT. This gives the protein CASSENNLNTEAFF.

This chain links TRBV2 with TRBJ2-3; no clear D gene. The CDR3 consists of 12 residues. Germline V CDR1 and CDR2: SNHLY, FYNNEI. The ends were cut back, 2 bases at V and 4 bases at J, with 4 bases in the middle. The chain's CDR3 is CASSERADTQYF. The CDR3 DNA reads TGTGCCAGCAGTGAACGGGCAGATACGCAGTATTTT.

V and J are TRBV15 and TRBJ1-2, with D possibly TRBD1 on 6 matching bases. Germline loops: CDR1 LNHNV, CDR2 YYDKDF (reference sequence). The CDR3 runs to 15 residues. Trimming pared 3 bases from V and 2 bases from J, leaving 13 bases between. CDR3 sequence: CATSRAQTGNYGYTF. The CDR3 DNA reads TGTGCCACCAGCAGGGCACAAACAGGGAACTATGGCTACACCTTC. Supplemented by reference TRBV15 and TRBJ1-2, the full variable domain reads DAMVIQNPRYQVTQFGKPVTLSCSQTLNHNVMYWYQQKSSQAPKLLFHYYDKDFNNEADTPDNFQSRRPNTSFCFLDIRSPGLGDTAMYLCATSRAQTGNYGYTFGSGTRLTVV.

The chain has TRBV2 and TRBJ1-2; 10 bases fit TRBD1. Germline V gives CDR1 SNHLY, CDR2 FYNNEI. The CDR3 covers 12 residues. Losses at the gene ends were 6 bases for V and 7 bases for J; bases not matched to a gene: 2. The CDR3 is CASRGQGSGYTF. CDR3 coding DNA: TGTGCCAGCAGGGGACAGGGGAGTGGCTACACCTTC.

The chain combines TRBV9 with TRBJ1-2, with TRBD1 matching over 10 bases. V trimming: 4 bases; J trimming: 4 bases; junction bases outside the gene matches: 7. This CDR3 is 15 amino acids long. The germline CDR1 and CDR2 sequences are SGDLS and YYNGEE. The CDR3 DNA reads TGTGCCAGCAGCAAGGAGGGACAGGGGTTCTATGGCTACACCTTC. Amino acids: CASSKEGQGFYGYTF.

The chain is built from TRBV30 and TRBJ2-1, with TRBD2 matching over 11 bases. Germline-derived CDR1 and CDR2 are GTSNPN and SVGIG (reference sequence). Germline trimming cut 3 bases from V and 6 bases from J; bases unmatched to any gene: 16. The CDR3 loop spans 18 amino acids. CDR3 amino acids: CAWRDSTRGTSGLNEQFF. CDR3 sequence (DNA): TGTGCCTGGAGGGATTCAACACGCGGGACTAGCGGCCTCAATGAGCAGTTCTTC.

The V and J genes are TRBV5-6 and TRBJ2-1; no firm D call. V was pared by 4 bases and J by 2 bases, with 19 bases between. The germline V gene has CDR1 SGHDT and CDR2 YYEEEE. The CDR3 loop spans 17 amino acids. The CDR3 sequence: CASSPVSSGAAYNEQFF. The CDR3 nucleotides are TGTGCCAGCAGCCCCGTCAGCTCTGGAGCTGCCTACAATGAGCAGTTCTTC.

V usage is TRBV27 and J usage is TRBJ1-6; D possibly corresponds to TRBD1 (6 bases). Germline CDR1 MNHEY, CDR2 SMNVEV (reference sequence). Trimming removed 6 bases from V and 5 bases from J, with 17 bases in between. The CDR3 sequence is 16 residues long. CDR3 nucleotide sequence: TGTGCCAGCAGCCTCGCCCCAGGGGCCAATAATTCACCCCTCCACTTT. This sequence encodes CASSLAPGANNSPLHF.

The CDR3 bases are TGTGCCAGCAGCTTATCACAGAACACCGGGGAGCTGTTTTTT. Translated: CASSLSQNTGELFF. The chain is built from TRBV7-8 and TRBJ2-2; D ambiguous. The CDR3 is 14 amino acids. V lost 2 bases, J lost 1 base, and 5 bases lay in between. The germline V gene encodes CDR1 SGHVS and CDR2 FQNEAQ. Variable domain in full (rest from reference TRBV7-8 and TRBJ2-2): GAGVSQSPRYKVAKRGQDVALRCDPISGHVSLFWYQQALGQGPEFLTYFQNEAQLDKSGLPSDRFFAERPEGSVSTLKIQRTQQEDSAVYLCASSLSQNTGELFFGEGSRLTVL.

The genes are TRBV5-1 and TRBJ2-5; perhaps TRBD1 as D (6 bases). The CDR3 has 13 residues. Trimming took off 3 bases at V and 2 bases at J, with 8 bases between the two ends. Germline CDR1 reads SGHRS; CDR2 reads YFSETQ. CDR3 bases: TGCGCCAGCAGCTCAGGACAGCAAGAGACCCAGTACTTC. Residues: CASSSGQQETQYF.

This chain connects TRBV19 to TRBJ2-2, with TRBD1 matching over 9 bases. The germline V gene has CDR1 LNHDA and CDR2 SQIVND (reference sequence). The CDR3 consists of 13 residues. The V segment lost 11 bases and the J segment 4 bases; nucleotides outside the gene matches: 5. Here the CDR3 reads CAGSTGGTGELFF. The CDR3 coding sequence is TGTGCCGGATCGACAGGGGGCACCGGGGAGCTGTTTTTT. The variable domain in full, completed from reference TRBV19 and TRBJ2-2, reads DGGITQSPKYLFRKEGQNVTLSCEQNLNHDAMYWYRQDPGQGLRLIYYSQIVNDFQKGDIAEGYSVSREKKESFPLTVTSAQKNPTAFYLCAGSTGGTGELFFGEGSRLTVL.

V gene TRBV6-1 combines with J gene TRBJ1-2, with 10 nucleotides matching TRBD1. Trimming cost V 7 bases and J 4 bases; bases outside gene matches: 3. Germline V lookup: CDR1 MNHNS, CDR2 SASEGT. The length of the CDR3 is 13 residues. CDR3 DNA: TGTGCCAGCACCCGGGACAGGGGCTATGGCTACACCTTC. Encoded protein: CASTRDRGYGYTF.

The rearrangement joins TRBV28 to TRBJ1-5; D call uncertain. Germline loops: CDR1 MDHEN, CDR2 SYDVKM. Trimming took 7 bases from V and 9 from J, leaving 10 bases between them. There are 11 residues in the CDR3. CDR3 nucleotides: TGTGCCAGCAACCGCCTCGGGCCCCAGCATTTT. Its translation: CASNRLGPQHF.

The rearrangement joins TRBV9 to TRBJ2-7, with 7 positions matching TRBD2. The CDR3 extends over 17 amino acids. V trimming: 4 bases; J trimming: 7 bases; junction bases outside the gene matches: 20. Germline CDR1 reads SGDLS; CDR2 reads YYNGEE. CDR3 sequence reads: CASSHGRENLGAGEQYF. CDR3 coding DNA: TGTGCCAGCAGCCATGGGCGGGAGAACCTCGGGGCGGGGGAGCAGTACTTC.

The V gene is TRBV6-1, the J gene TRBJ1-4; maybe TRBD1 (5 bases). This CDR3 contains 16 residues. Germline assignment: CDR1 MNHNS and CDR2 SASEGT. Deletions cut 3 bases from V and 0 bases from J, with 11 bases between. The CDR3 reads CASSDPTVSTNEKLFF. CDR3 sequence (DNA): TGTGCCAGCAGTGATCCGACAGTTTCAACTAATGAAAAACTGTTTTTT.

The chain carries TRBV28 and TRBJ1-2; 9 bases match TRBD1. Germline V gene data show CDR1 as MDHEN and CDR2 as SYDVKM. This CDR3 has 14 amino acids. V trimming: 8 bases; J trimming: 4 bases; junction bases outside the gene matches: 8. The CDR3 loop is CASGQDRGGYGYTF. CDR3 bases: TGTGCCAGCGGTCAGGACAGGGGAGGCTATGGCTACACCTTC.

This chain joins TRBV19 and TRBJ2-5; 9 bases are a match to TRBD2. CDR1 is LNHDA and CDR2 is SQIVND in the germline V gene (reference sequence). The CDR3 length is 17 residues. Losses at the gene ends were 5 bases for V and 2 bases for J; bases not matched to a gene: 12. In nucleotides, the CDR3 is TGTGCCAGTAGTCCCGGCGGGAGGGCCTCCGGGCAAGAGACCCAGTACTTC. Translation gives CASSPGGRASGQETQYF.

This clone has more than one count but fewer than ten. J is TRBJ2-3 and V is TRBV14; a weak D match, TRBD2 (5 bases). CDR3 length: 14 residues. The ends were cut back, 6 bases at V and 3 bases at J, with 13 bases in the middle. CDR1 and CDR2 from the germline V gene are SGHDN and FVKESK. The CDR3 reads CASSGLARTDTQYF. The CDR3 bases are TGTGCCAGCAGTGGGCTAGCAAGAACAGATACGCAGTATTTT.

V gene TRBV5-1 combines with J gene TRBJ2-4, with 8 nucleotides matching TRBD1. From germline, CDR1 is SGHRS and CDR2 YFSETQ. Trimming took 2 bases from V and 7 from J; bases not matched to a gene: 5. The CDR3 totals 14 residues. The CDR3 nucleotides are TGCGCCAGCAGCTTCGCAGGGGGCGACAACATTCAGTACTTC. As protein: CASSFAGGDNIQYF.